This TCR beta chain was recovered during a study of beta chain features in type 1 diabetes. Overall study context: What patients shared with healthy donors was a similar profile of age, gender and cell yields. The number of sorted cells examined across all samples was some 98,000,000. General study results and limits: Type 1 diabetes patients showed a moderate but significant shortening of TCRB CDR3s in all four CD4+ subsets.

Reverse transcription of all isolated RNA meant that expressed TCRB transcripts were sequenced. Some 3.6 million reads on average were seen across naive, central memory and regulatory T cell samples. Measured with immunoSEQ multiplex PCR; TCRdb has only the in-frame clones, and not every one. The table includes about 52,000 clones, roughly 39% detected once. Comments on this clone: The antigen remains unidentified.

CDR1 and CDR2 (germline): ENHRY, SYGVKD. Trimming removed 10 bases from V and 2 bases from J; junction bases left unmatched: 12. This CDR3 contains 15 residues. This chain connects TRBV10-3 to TRBJ2-7; 9 bases map to TRBD1. The sequenced material came from Tregs from blood. The source is a man aged 25 to 40 with type 1 diabetes. The CDR3 nucleotides are TGTGCCAGCAGAAACTCCGGGACAGGGACCTACGAGCAGTACTTC. This codes for CASRNSGTGTYEQYF.